These 17 T cell receptor beta chains came from one sample sequenced in a study of blood T cell repertoires in COVID-19. TCRdb's copy holds only in-frame clones and misses some; the assay was immunoSEQ multiplex PCR. The sample lists more than 200,000 clones; roughly 87% were seen once. Sequencing was carried out using PBMCs or T cells enriched from blood (not recorded which). These receptors were collected from a young woman with acute COVID-19.

The rearrangement links TRBV2 to TRBJ1-5; 7 bases align to TRBD1. The germline V gene has CDR1 SNHLY and CDR2 FYNNEI. The CDR3 has 15 residues. The junction had 8 bases not matched to a gene; V was cut back by 4 bases and J by 5 bases. In DNA form, the CDR3 reads TGTGCCAGCAGTGCGGGGGACAGTCCTTATCAGCCCCAGCATTTT. Amino acids: CASSAGDSPYQPQHF.

The chain recombines TRBV24-1 with TRBJ2-2; D gene ambiguous. The CDR3 is 12 residues long. The germline CDR1 and CDR2 sequences are KGHDR and SFDVKD. Trimming pared 5 bases from V and 3 bases from J, leaving 3 bases between. CDR3 nucleotide sequence: TGTGCCACCAGTGCGTACACCGGGGAGCTGTTTTTT. It translates to CATSAYTGELFF.

V is TRBV4-3 and J is TRBJ2-1; 8 nucleotides agree with TRBD2. The ends lost 4 bases at V and 4 bases at J; junction bases unmatched: 21. The CDR3 is 20 residues long. CDR1 and CDR2 from the germline V gene are LGHNA and YSLEER. CDR3 DNA sequence: TGCGCCAGCAGCCCCTTCGTGGCCGGGGGCGTCGGGAGGGCGTACAATGAGCAGTTCTTC. Its translation: CASSPFVAGGVGRAYNEQFF.

This chain links TRBV5-1 with TRBJ1-5; D is undetermined. Per the germline V gene, CDR1 is SGHRS and CDR2 is YFSETQ. This CDR3 is built from 16 residues. Trimming shortened V by 4 bases and J by 1 base, and 15 bases separated the two germline ends. For the CDR3, the DNA is TGCGCCAGCAGCCTTGTTGGAGTATTGAGCAATCAGCCCCAGCATTTT. Protein sequence: CASSLVGVLSNQPQHF.

The V call is TRBV29-1, the J call TRBJ2-3, with 7 positions matching TRBD2. Unmatched junction bases numbered 10, after V lost 3 bases and J lost 4 bases. This CDR3 has 15 amino acids. Germline loops: CDR1 SQVTM, CDR2 ANQGSEA. CDR3 loop: CSVDSAGTTSDTQYF. CDR3 coding DNA: TGCAGCGTTGATTCCGCCGGGACTACCTCAGATACGCAGTATTTT.

The CDR3 DNA reads TGCGCCAGCAGCTTGGAAGCGGGGACCTACAATGAGCAGTTCTTC. It yields the protein CASSLEAGTYNEQFF. The chain employs TRBV5-1 and TRBJ2-1, with 7 bases that match TRBD2. Trimming cost V 0 bases and J 2 bases; bases outside gene matches: 2. Germline CDR1 and CDR2: SGHRS and YFSETQ. The CDR3 loop spans 15 amino acids.

This chain uses TRBV29-1 with TRBJ2-3, with a weak D call TRBD1 (6 bases). This CDR3 spans 14 amino acids. V dropped 3 bases and J dropped 6 bases, with 16 bases sitting between them. Germline CDR1 and CDR2: SQVTM and ANQGSEA. The CDR3 region is CSVDASEGVDTQYF. The DNA for the CDR3 is TGCAGCGTTGATGCCAGCGAGGGGGTGGATACGCAGTATTTT.

This clone was recorded a few times. The V gene is TRBV28, the J gene TRBJ2-3, with 8 bases lining up with TRBD2. J was trimmed by 5 bases and V by 1 base; bases with no gene match: 17. The CDR3 has 19 residues. The germline V gene has CDR1 MDHEN and CDR2 SYDVKM. The CDR3 region has the DNA TGTGCCAGCAGTTTATTTGCAGGGCGGACGGGAGGGCCGATAGATACGCAGTATTTT. This translates into CASSLFAGRTGGPIDTQYF.

The chain has TRBV30 and TRBJ2-7; D may be TRBD2 (5 bases). The CDR3 has 11 amino acids. Between the trimmed V and J ends, which lost 6 bases and 0 bases, there was a span of 6 bases. Germline V gene lookup returns CDR1 GTSNPN and CDR2 SVGIG (reference sequence). Written as DNA, the CDR3 is TGTGCCTGCCGGGACTCCTACGAGCAGTACTTC. Encoded protein: CACRDSYEQYF. Full variable domain (missing parts from reference TRBV30 and TRBJ2-7): SQTIHQWPATLVQPVGSPLSLECTVEGTSNPNLYWYRQAAGRGLQLLFYSVGIGQISSEVPQNLSASRPQDRQFILSSKKLLLSDSGFYLCACRDSYEQYFGPGTRLTVT.

The V gene is TRBV5-5, the J gene TRBJ1-5; 8 nucleotides align to TRBD1. This CDR3 is built from 15 residues. Per germline, CDR1 SGHKS and CDR2 YYEKEE (reference sequence). The ends lost 4 bases at V and 4 bases at J; junction bases unmatched: 7. This CDR3 is CASSRTGGVNQPQHF. The CDR3 DNA follows: TGTGCCAGCAGCCGTACAGGGGGGGTAAATCAGCCCCAGCATTTT.

The gene calls are TRBV6-2 or TRBV6-3 and TRBJ2-3; 10 bases fit TRBD2. The CDR3 consists of 16 residues. Germline V gene lookup returns CDR1 MNHEY and CDR2 SVGEGT. After removal of 2 bases from V and 6 bases from J, the junction contained 8 bases not matched to a gene. The CDR3 DNA reads TGTGCCAGCAGTTACGGGGCTAGCGGGGGCTGGGATACGCAGTATTTT. Its translation: CASSYGASGGWDTQYF.

V usage is TRBV11-2 and J usage is TRBJ1-3, with D maybe TRBD1 (5 bases). The CDR3 loop spans 15 amino acids. V was clipped by 5 bases and J by 0 bases, with 11 bases between them. The germline CDR1 and CDR2 sequences are SGHAT and FQNNGV. The CDR3 nucleotides are TGTGCCAGCAGCGCAGGACAAAGCTCTGGAAACACCATATATTTT. This encodes CASSAGQSSGNTIYF.

V usage is TRBV6-5 and J usage is TRBJ1-1; 7 positions match TRBD1. The CDR3 runs 15 residues. The germline CDR1 and CDR2 sequences are MNHEY and SVGAGI. The J segment lost 0 bases and the V segment lost 5 bases, leaving 6 bases of the junction unmatched. CDR3 residues: CASSMTGNMNTEAFF. In DNA, the CDR3 is TGTGCCAGCAGTATGACAGGGAACATGAACACTGAAGCTTTCTTT.

As concerns this clone: This CDR3 is also generated by other DNA sequences in the sample. This chain connects TRBV12-3 or TRBV12-4 to TRBJ2-7; D remains unclear. The CDR3 length is 12 residues. V shed 8 bases and J shed 3 bases, with 11 bases lying between them. CDR3 DNA: TGTGCCAGCGGCCCAGGTGACTACGAGCAGTACTTC. It encodes CASGPGDYEQYF.

Worth noting for this clone: Within the sample, other DNA sequences also encode this same CDR3. V is TRBV6-5 and J is TRBJ2-5; no firm D call. Per germline, CDR1 MNHEY and CDR2 SVGAGI. This CDR3 spans 11 amino acids. Trimming left V 6 bases short and J 4 bases short, with 6 bases between. Here the CDR3 DNA reads TGTGCCAGCAGCCGAGGAGAGACCCAGTACTTC. It codes for CASSRGETQYF.

J is TRBJ2-3 and V is TRBV7-8; 9 nucleotides agree with TRBD2. Unmatched junction bases numbered 10, after V lost 5 bases and J lost 4 bases. This CDR3 region has 16 residues. CDR1 is SGHVS and CDR2 is FQNEAQ in the germline V gene. The CDR3 protein is CASSDNSGSRADTQYF. Written as DNA, the CDR3 is TGTGCCAGCAGCGACAATAGCGGGAGTAGGGCAGATACGCAGTATTTT.

The gene calls are TRBV3-1 (or the pseudogene TRBV3-2) and TRBJ2-1; 10 bases line up with TRBD1. With 3 bases clipped from V and 9 bases from J, the junction kept 8 bases outside the gene matches. The germline V gene encodes CDR1 LGHDT and CDR2 YNNKEL (reference sequence). The CDR3 covers 15 residues. The CDR3 region is CASSHPGQGMGEQFF. CDR3 nucleotides: TGTGCCAGCAGCCATCCGGGACAGGGGATGGGTGAGCAGTTCTTC.